These T cell receptor beta chains were read from a single sample in a study of tumor and adjacent non-tumor tissue in lung cancer. TCRdb recomputed calls from the multiplex PCR reads with MiXCR, one row per CDR3 protein. The table shows 120,000 or so distinct CDR3 sequences, with 66% occurring only once. Sequenced sample: lung tumor tissue. The receptors originated from a man younger than 45 with non-small cell lung cancer. Both conserved end residues are part of each CDR3. A D gene is named only where the DNA matches it firmly. Size is stated for part of the rows, as once, few or many counts, or as a class when the clone is expanded.

CDR3 DNA	CDR3 protein	J gene	D gene	clone size	V gene
TGTACCAGCAAGGGCGGATCGAACACAGGGGAGCTGTTTTTT	CTSKGGSNTGELFF	TRBJ2-2	-	once	TRBV11-3
TGTGCCAGCAGGTACAGGGAGGGCCGATGGAGCACTGAAGCTTTCTTT	CASRYREGRWSTEAFF	TRBJ1-1	-	-	TRBV6-1
TGTGTCAGCAGCAACAGCAGGACCGATCAGCCACAACATTTT	CVSSNSRTDQPQHF	TRBJ1-5	-	-	TRBV11-2
TGCAGCGTTGCGAGGGTTCCCTCTGGAAACATCATATTTTTT	CSVARVPSGNIIFF	TRBJ1-3	-	-	TRBV29-1
TGTGCCAGCAGCTGGATAGCTATGAACACTGAGGCTTTCTTT	CASSWIAMNTEAFF	TRBJ1-1	-	-	TRBV11-1
TGCGCCAGCAACCAAGACGAGACAGAAGAGACCTACGAGCAGTACTTC	CASNQDETEETYEQYF	TRBJ2-7	-	-	TRBV4-1
TGCAGCGTCCTCATCCAGGCGGGGTATGGATACACCTTC	CSVLIQAGYGYTF	TRBJ1-2	-	-	TRBV29-1
TGCGCCAGCAGCCAAGAATTAGGGGGGAACACTGAAGCTTTCTTT	CASSQELGGNTEAFF	TRBJ1-1	-	many	TRBV4-1
TGTGCCAGCATTTCAACAGAGACCCAGTACTTC	CASISTETQYF	TRBJ2-5	-	-	TRBV12-3/TRBV12-4
TGTGCCAGCAGGTTCCGTAAGGGAGCTGAGCAGTTCTTC	CASRFRKGAEQFF	TRBJ2-1	-	-	TRBV6-5